Following are 21 T cell receptor beta chains from one sample sequenced in a study of cytomegalovirus exposure and HLA in healthy donors. This PCR relied on a set of 60 Vbeta primers and 13 Jbeta primers. TCRdb's copy holds only in-frame clones and misses some; the assay was immunoSEQ multiplex PCR. The sample includes 100,000 to 120,000 clones, 65% to 85% seen only once; the top ten take just under 2.5%. Sequencing input: PBMCs. The source of these receptors is a woman aged 18-29 years in good health and CMV-seronegative.

The rearrangement joins TRBV2 to TRBJ2-6; possible D gene TRBD1, 5 bases. Trimming took 7 bases from V and 0 from J, leaving 7 bases between them. CDR3 size: 14 residues. CDR1 SNHLY and CDR2 FYNNEI come from the germline V gene. The CDR3 protein is CASIRGSGANVLTF. CDR3 DNA sequence: TGTGCCAGCATTAGGGGCTCTGGGGCCAACGTCCTGACTTTC.

This chain connects TRBV6-1 to TRBJ2-5, with no clear D. The CDR3 consists of 14 residues. Trimming shortened V by 4 bases and J by 2 bases, and 11 bases separated the two germline ends. Germline CDR1 and CDR2: MNHNS and SASEGT. The CDR3 DNA reads TGTGCCAGCAGTGGATATCAGGTACAAGAGACCCAGTACTTC. This gives the protein CASSGYQVQETQYF.

This clone was recorded only once. DNA of the CDR3: TGTGCCAGCAGCCTATCCCTACAGGGCCAGCAAGAGACCCAGTACTTC. Translation: CASSLSLQGQQETQYF. The gene calls are TRBV9 and TRBJ2-5; perhaps TRBD1 as D (6 bases). The V and J ends lost 4 bases and 2 bases respectively, with 18 bases between them. This CDR3 is 16 amino acids long. In germline, CDR1 is SGDLS, CDR2 YYNGEE.

This chain connects TRBV7-9 to TRBJ1-4; D possibly corresponds to TRBD1 (5 bases). The V gene's germline CDR1 is SEHNR and CDR2 FQNEAQ (reference sequence). The CDR3 spans 16 residues. V lost 1 base and J lost 2, with 11 bases in between. The CDR3 protein is CASSLVGARTNEKLFF. CDR3 bases: TGTGCCAGCAGCTTAGTAGGGGCGCGGACTAATGAAAAACTGTTTTTT.

The chain is built from TRBV4-2 and TRBJ1-5; 9 nucleotides line up with TRBD1. V lost 2 bases and J lost 5; bases outside the gene matches: 4. The CDR3 consists of 15 residues. Germline assignment: CDR1 LGHNA and CDR2 YNFKEQ. This chain's CDR3 is CASSQHWTGDQPQHF. In nucleotides, the CDR3 is TGTGCCAGCAGCCAACATTGGACAGGGGATCAGCCCCAGCATTTT.

The rearrangement uses TRBV4-2 and TRBJ1-5, with TRBD1 matching over 7 bases. Germline V lookup: CDR1 LGHNA, CDR2 YNFKEQ. V lost 4 bases, J lost 10 bases, and 10 bases stayed unmatched. CDR3 length equals 14 residues. CDR3 DNA sequence: TGTGCCAGCAGCCCGACAGGGAAGTCGGTCCCCCAGCATTTT. This codes for CASSPTGKSVPQHF.

This clone has only one observation. This chain joins TRBV11-2 and TRBJ1-2; D unclear. Germline V gene lookup returns CDR1 SGHAT and CDR2 FQNNGV. Trimming pared 0 bases from V and 2 bases from J, leaving 7 bases between. The CDR3 length is 14 residues. CDR3 region: CASSLDGQNYGYTF. CDR3 sequence (DNA): TGTGCCAGCAGCTTAGATGGGCAGAACTATGGCTACACCTTC. Supplemented by reference TRBV11-2 and TRBJ1-2, the full variable domain reads EAGVAQSPRYKIIEKRQSVAFWCNPISGHATLYWYQQILGQGPKLLIQFQNNGVVDDSQLPKDRFSAERLKGVDSTLKIQPAKLEDSAVYLCASSLDGQNYGYTFGSGTRLTVV.

The V gene is TRBV5-4, the J gene TRBJ2-1; 10 nucleotides align to TRBD1. Trimming removed 2 bases from V and 5 bases from J; junction bases left unmatched: 4. CDR3 length equals 15 residues. Germline values: CDR1 SGHNT, CDR2 YYREEE (reference sequence). The CDR3 DNA sequence: TGTGCCAGCAGCTTTGAGACAGGGGGCCACAATGAGCAGTTCTTC. As protein: CASSFETGGHNEQFF.

DNA of the CDR3: TGTGCCAGCAGAGGGGGTGGAAACACCATATATTTT. Translation: CASRGGGNTIYF. The gene calls are TRBV7-9 and TRBJ1-3, with D tentatively TRBD1 (6 bases). The germline V gene encodes CDR1 SEHNR and CDR2 FQNEAQ (reference sequence). The CDR3 loop spans 12 amino acids. The V and J ends lost 6 bases and 3 bases respectively, with 6 bases between them.

This clone has just one count. V is TRBV4-2 and J is TRBJ2-2; a weak D match, TRBD1 (6 bases). Trimming removed 4 bases at V and 6 bases at J, with 15 bases between. This CDR3 spans 15 amino acids. CDR1 and CDR2 (germline): LGHNA, YNFKEQ. The CDR3 protein is CASSRHNRDAGELFF. In DNA form, the CDR3 reads TGTGCCAGCAGCCGCCATAACAGGGACGCCGGGGAGCTGTTTTTT.

The V and J genes are TRBV4-2 and TRBJ2-5; tentative D call: TRBD2 (6 bases). The V and J ends lost 0 bases and 7 bases respectively, with 24 bases between them. CDR3 length: 18 amino acids. Germline-derived CDR1 and CDR2 are LGHNA and YNFKEQ. CDR3 region: CASSQEGAGTLAAGTQYF. The CDR3 DNA follows: TGTGCCAGCAGCCAAGAAGGGGCCGGGACTCTTGCAGCAGGGACCCAGTACTTC.

On this clone: A read error may account for a junction end that differs from germline. This chain uses TRBV4-3 with TRBJ1-2; D might be TRBD1 (5 bases). The germline CDR1 and CDR2 sequences are LGHNA and YSLEER. The CDR3 covers 16 residues. CDR3: CASSQDPRAGDYGYTF. As DNA, the CDR3 is TGCGCCAGCAGCCAAGATCCCCGGGCGGGGGACTACGGCTACACCTTC.

V gene TRBV11-3 combines with J gene TRBJ1-4; TRBD1 aligns across 11 bases. V was pared by 5 bases and J by 8 bases, with 4 bases of the junction left unmatched. The CDR3 covers 14 residues. Germline lookup yields CDR1 SGHNT and CDR2 YENEEA. Written as DNA, the CDR3 is TGTGCCAGCAGCCCCCGGACAGGGGGCGAAAAACTGTTTTTT. Translating gives CASSPRTGGEKLFF.

The chain joins TRBV30 to TRBJ1-1; D is possibly TRBD1 (5 bases). The germline gives CDR1 GTSNPN, CDR2 SVGIG (reference sequence). V was pared by 5 bases and J by 2 bases, with 12 bases between. There are 13 residues in the CDR3. CDR3 in DNA: TGTGCCTGGGCTCGCGGGGGAAACACTGAAGCTTTCTTT. This sequence encodes CAWARGGNTEAFF.

This chain connects TRBV5-1 to TRBJ2-1; the D gene is possibly TRBD1 (5 bases). The CDR3 has 16 amino acids. Germline CDR1 and CDR2: SGHRS and YFSETQ. Trimming pared 3 bases from V and 0 bases from J, leaving 13 bases between. In DNA form, the CDR3 reads TGCGCCAGCAGCTCCTTACAGGTTAGCTCCTACAATGAGCAGTTCTTC. This codes for CASSSLQVSSYNEQFF.

The CDR3 is CASSISGSTYEQYF. The CDR3, as DNA: TGTGCCAGCAGCATCAGCGGGAGTACTTACGAGCAGTACTTC. The chain employs TRBV27 and TRBJ2-7, with 8 bases aligning to TRBD2. V gave up 6 bases and J gave up 4 bases; unmatched junction bases: 8. The CDR3 runs to 14 residues. CDR1 is MNHEY and CDR2 is SMNVEV in the germline V gene (reference sequence).

The CDR3 coding sequence is TGTGCCAGCTCGGGGGGGGGCAGCGTGGACACTGAAGCTTTCTTT. Translating it yields CASSGGGSVDTEAFF. V usage is TRBV18 and J usage is TRBJ1-1, with a tentative D call TRBD1 (6 bases). There are 15 residues in the CDR3. V shed 6 bases and J shed 3 bases, with 17 bases lying between them. Looked up from germline, CDR1 is KGHSH and CDR2 is LQKENI.

The J gene is TRBJ2-1, the V gene TRBV29-1; 9 bases align to TRBD2. The CDR3 has 17 amino acids. Germline-derived CDR1 and CDR2 are SQVTM and ANQGSEA. The ends lost 5 bases at V and 7 bases at J; junction bases unmatched: 18. CDR3 amino acids: CSVNSLRRLAVNNEQFF. CDR3 in DNA: TGCAGCGTTAATAGCCTCCGGCGACTAGCGGTGAATAATGAGCAGTTCTTC.

The chain uses TRBV2 and TRBJ2-7, with 7 bases matching TRBD1. This CDR3 spans 13 amino acids. The germline gives CDR1 SNHLY, CDR2 FYNNEI. Trimming took 7 bases from V and 1 from J; bases not matched to a gene: 4. The CDR3 sequence is CASKGGDSYEQYF. CDR3 coding DNA: TGTGCCAGCAAAGGGGGCGATTCCTACGAGCAGTACTTC.

This sequence joins TRBV6-5 and TRBJ1-6; no definite D call. CDR1 MNHEY and CDR2 SVGAGI come from the germline V gene. This CDR3 is 13 amino acids long. Trimming took off 0 bases at V and 12 bases at J, with 9 bases between the two ends. CDR3 protein: CASSYSNRGPLHF. DNA of the CDR3: TGTGCCAGCAGTTACTCGAACCGGGGACCCCTCCACTTT.

The sample holds a few counts of this clone. The gene calls are TRBV6-1 and TRBJ1-4, with D possibly matching TRBD1 (6 bases). Trimming removed 2 bases at V and 0 bases at J, with 13 bases between. In germline, CDR1 is MNHNS, CDR2 SASEGT. There are 17 residues in the CDR3. CDR3 in amino acids: CASSEIGTLATNEKLFF. CDR3 nucleotide sequence: TGTGCCAGCAGTGAAATCGGGACACTTGCAACTAATGAAAAACTGTTTTTT.